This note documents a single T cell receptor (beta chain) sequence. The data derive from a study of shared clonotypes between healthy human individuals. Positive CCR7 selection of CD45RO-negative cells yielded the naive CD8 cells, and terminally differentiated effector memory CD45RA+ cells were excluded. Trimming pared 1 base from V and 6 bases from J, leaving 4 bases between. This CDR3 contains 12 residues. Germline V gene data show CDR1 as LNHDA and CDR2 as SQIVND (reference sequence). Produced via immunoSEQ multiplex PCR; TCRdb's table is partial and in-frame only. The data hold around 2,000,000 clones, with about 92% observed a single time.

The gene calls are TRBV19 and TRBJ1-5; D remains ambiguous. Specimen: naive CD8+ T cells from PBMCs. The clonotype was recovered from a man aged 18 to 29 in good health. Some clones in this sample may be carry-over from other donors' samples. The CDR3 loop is CASSIAVQPQHF. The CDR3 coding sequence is TGTGCCAGTAGTATAGCGGTTCAGCCCCAGCATTTT.